The table lists the clone carrying this TCR beta chain with a few counts. Its antigen is unidentified. The entry originates in a study of cytomegalovirus exposure and HLA in healthy donors. General study findings and limits: Available immune exposure information covered CMV serostatus only. Reported results showed that the classifier diagnosed cytomegalovirus status with high specificity and sensitivity.

This PCR relied on a set of 60 Vbeta primers and 13 Jbeta primers. The assay was immunoSEQ multiplex PCR, and TCRdb's table has in-frame clones only and misses some. The sample consists of over 100,000 clones, approximately 69% of them appearing once. The sample consisted of PBMCs. This receptor was taken from a man aged 40-55 years in good health and CMV-seropositive.

CDR3 DNA: TGTGCCAGCAGTTACCAGCGGGAGTCCTACGAGCAGTACTTC. Translating gives CASSYQRESYEQYF. The chain links TRBV6-5 to TRBJ2-5; TRBD2 agrees at 8 bases. The DNA end favors TRBJ2-7, so the J call may be wrong. This CDR3 contains 14 residues. Per the germline V gene, CDR1 is MNHEY and CDR2 is SVGAGI.